This T cell receptor (beta chain) was sequenced for a study of HIV-infected children after antiretroviral therapy interruption. This clonotype appeared a few times. Treatment: PENTA 11 planned treatment interruption arm or continuous ART arm. Samples needed at least 5 million viable cryopreserved PBMCs. The CDR3 is 16 residues long. Germline V gene data show CDR1 as SEHNR and CDR2 as FQNEAQ (reference sequence). Trimming stripped 3 bases from V and 1 base from J, with 14 bases between. A 3' RACE protocol on RNA, with unique molecular identifiers, produced the TCR library. TCRdb passed the 3' RACE reads through MiXCR, listing each CDR3 protein once. The sample contains tens of thousands of distinct CDR3 sequences, around 4.5% of which appear only once.

The chain combines TRBV7-9 with TRBJ2-3, with D perhaps TRBD1 or TRBD2 (6 bases each). This receptor was taken from a pool of human donors with HIV. The sequencing here drew on CD45RA+ CD4+ T cells from PBMCs, pooled from several time points, taken from a donor given antiretroviral therapy, either interrupted or continuous. Subset of the sample: naive CD4+ CD45RA+ CD45RO- T cells. The chain's CDR3 is CASSFYREVGTDTQYF. CDR3 sequence (DNA): TGTGCCAGCAGCTTCTACAGGGAGGTGGGCACAGATACGCAGTATTTT.